This T cell receptor beta chain was sequenced in a study of shared clonotypes between healthy human individuals. Generated by immunoSEQ multiplex PCR, the TCRdb table keeps only in-frame clones and is missing some. There are around 550,000 clones in the sample; roughly 95% occur only once, and less than 0.06% lies in the top ten. About this clone: Antigen specificity is unknown.

Germline CDR1 is LNHDA and CDR2 is SQIVND (reference sequence). The CDR3 is 12 amino acids. The V end was cut by 4 bases, the J end by 8 bases, with 11 bases between. Whole-study results and caveats: Rarefaction analysis demonstrated incomplete sorted-subset sequencing notwithstanding large depth.

Donors included only healthy HIV-negative adults lacking recent acute infections or vaccinations. In the CD4+ fraction, cells were divided into CD45RA+ naive and CD45RA-negative memory subsets. The sample taken for sequencing was naive CD4+ T cells sorted from blood. The subset was: CD45RA+ positively selected. The receptor comes from a woman in her 30s in good health. The V gene is TRBV19, the J gene TRBJ1-2, with D unresolved. The CDR3 region is CASSTRDKGYTF. CDR3 nucleotides: TGTGCCAGTAGTACCCGGGATAAGGGCTACACCTTC. The full variable domain, its missing parts supplied by reference TRBV19 and TRBJ1-2, is DGGITQSPKYLFRKEGQNVTLSCEQNLNHDAMYWYRQDPGQGLRLIYYSQIVNDFQKGDIAEGYSVSREKKESFPLTVTSAQKNPTAFYLCASSTRDKGYTFGSGTRLTVV.